One sample yielded the 8 T cell receptor beta chains listed below, sequenced in a study of beta chain features in type 1 diabetes. What was sequenced were expressed TCRB transcripts, since all of the isolated RNA had been reverse transcribed. Sequencing used immunoSEQ multiplex PCR; TCRdb keeps in-frame clones, though not all of them. Of around 260,000 clones in the sample, roughly 20% were seen once. Antigens of these TCRs are unknown. Study-wide findings and caveats: Among all four CD4+ subsets, Type 1 diabetes patients had TCRB CDR3s that were moderately but significantly shorter.

The specimen sequenced was naive CD4+ T cells from blood. Every receptor here comes from a woman in her 40s with type 1 diabetes.

The chain couples TRBV5-1 to TRBJ2-7; tentative D call: TRBD1 (6 bases). The CDR3 has 13 residues. CDR1 is SGHRS, CDR2 YFSETQ, per germline. V lost 3 bases and J 6 bases, leaving 13 bases between the germline ends. CDR3 in amino acids: CASSSGTRREQYF. The CDR3, as DNA: TGCGCCAGCAGCTCCGGGACAAGGCGCGAGCAGTACTTC.

The chain has TRBV7-2 and TRBJ2-7; no reliable D call. Trimming removed 1 base at V and 0 bases at J, with 7 bases between. The germline CDR1 and CDR2 sequences are SGHTA and FQGNSA. This CDR3 spans 14 amino acids. The DNA of the CDR3 is TGTGCCAGCAGCTTAGTGCCAGGCTCCTACGAGCAGTACTTC. Protein sequence: CASSLVPGSYEQYF.

This clone was counted between two and nine times. The chain couples TRBV29-1 to TRBJ1-1; no clear D. The CDR3 consists of 12 residues. V gave up 7 bases and J gave up 1 base, with 10 bases separating them. The germline gives CDR1 SQVTM, CDR2 ANQGSEA. The DNA of the CDR3 is TGCAGCGGACGACTCGGGAACACTGAAGCTTTCTTT. It translates to CSGRLGNTEAFF.

V is TRBV29-1 and J is TRBJ2-5; weak D call: TRBD1 (5 bases). Trimming pared 6 bases from V and 5 bases from J, leaving 19 bases between. This CDR3 spans 14 amino acids. The germline V gene has CDR1 SQVTM and CDR2 ANQGSEA. The CDR3 reads CSVNSRGSGETQYF. The CDR3 DNA is TGCAGCGTCAACTCTAGGGGTTCAGGGGAGACCCAGTACTTC.

This clone was seen a handful of times. The V and J genes are TRBV7-2 and TRBJ1-1; D is ambiguous. The length of the CDR3 is 12 residues. Germline CDR1 is SGHTA and CDR2 is FQGNSA. V lost 5 bases and J lost 4, with 8 bases in between. The CDR3 loop reads CASSPYGTEAFF. DNA of the CDR3: TGTGCCAGCAGCCCCTATGGCACTGAAGCTTTCTTT. The complete variable domain, with remaining parts taken from reference TRBV7-2 and TRBJ1-1, reads GAGVSQSPSNKVTEKGKDVELRCDPISGHTALYWYRQSLGQGLEFLIYFQGNSAPDKSGLPSDRFSAERTGGSVSTLTIQRTQQEDSAVYLCASSPYGTEAFFGQGTRLTVV.

This clone was observed a handful of times. The rearrangement links TRBV9 to TRBJ2-1; no reliable D call. Germline V gives CDR1 SGDLS, CDR2 YYNGEE. The CDR3 spans 14 residues. Trimming cost V 0 bases and J 6 bases, with 10 bases left between them. In DNA form, the CDR3 reads TGTGCCAGCAGCGTAGTCCAGGCTCGCAATGAGCAGTTCTTC. This translates into CASSVVQARNEQFF. Using reference TRBV9 and TRBJ2-1 for the parts outside the CDR3, the full variable domain is DSGVTQTPKHLITATGQRVTLRCSPRSGDLSVYWYQQSLDQGLQFLIQYYNGEERAKGNILERFSAQQFPDLHSELNLSSLELGDSALYFCASSVVQARNEQFFGPGTRLTVL.

This chain links TRBV9 with TRBJ2-7; the D gene is possibly TRBD2 (6 bases). The V end lost 4 bases, the J end lost 5 bases, and 16 bases lay between the germline ends. Germline-derived CDR1 and CDR2 are SGDLS and YYNGEE. This CDR3 contains 14 residues. CDR3 residues: CASSPGTLGHEQYF. The CDR3 bases are TGTGCCAGCAGCCCGGGGACTTTAGGCCACGAGCAGTACTTC.

The gene calls are TRBV5-6 and TRBJ2-2; the D is unclear. The germline CDR1 and CDR2 sequences are SGHDT and YYEEEE. The CDR3 is 15 residues long. Trimming removed 2 bases from V and 1 base from J, with 9 bases in between. The CDR3 spells CASSLTIQNTGELFF. CDR3 bases: TGTGCCAGCAGCTTAACGATACAGAACACCGGGGAGCTGTTTTTT.